The next 10 T cell receptor beta chains were all read from a single sample in a study of blood T cell repertoires in COVID-19. Here immunoSEQ multiplex PCR was the method, and the copy in TCRdb shows in-frame clones only, minus some. The sample yields around 81,000 clones, 70% to 80% seen once. Sequenced material: peripheral blood. All receptors derive from a human donor in a cohort sampled during active COVID-19.

The rearrangement joins TRBV9 to TRBJ2-3; 8 positions agree with TRBD1. This CDR3 is built from 13 residues. Germline CDR1 and CDR2: SGDLS and YYNGEE. The V gene end was trimmed by 3 bases and the J gene end by 5 bases; junction bases not matched to a gene: 2. The CDR3 is CASSGTGLDTQYF. As DNA, the CDR3 is TGTGCCAGCAGCGGGACAGGGCTAGATACGCAGTATTTT.

This chain uses TRBV6-5 with TRBJ1-2; the D is unclear. The V end was cut by 2 bases, the J end by 0 bases, with 10 bases between. CDR1 and CDR2 from the germline V gene are MNHEY and SVGAGI. The CDR3 runs 15 residues. The CDR3 region has the DNA TGTGCCAGCAGTTACCGGGTCCGAGCTAACTATGGCTACACCTTC. This encodes CASSYRVRANYGYTF.

This chain links TRBV12-2 with TRBJ1-6; the table gives TRBD1 as D, unverified against the DNA. TRBV12-2 is labeled a pseudogene. The CDR3 totals 13 residues. CDR3 coding DNA: TGTGCAAGTCTGGCAGGGCCAAGGGAACCCCTCCACTTT. Amino acids: CASLAGPREPLHF.

The gene calls are TRBV6-6 and TRBJ2-3, with 7 positions matching TRBD1. Germline V gives CDR1 MNHNY, CDR2 SVGAGI (reference sequence). There are 13 residues in the CDR3. V lost 8 bases, J lost 5 bases, and 7 bases stayed unmatched. The CDR3 bases are TGTGCCAGCTCCGGACAGGCCCGAGATACGCAGTATTTT. Translating it yields CASSGQARDTQYF.

This clone was found a few times. The chain has TRBV7-2 and TRBJ2-1; the D gene is possibly TRBD1 (6 bases). V dropped 5 bases and J dropped 7 bases, with 15 bases sitting between them. CDR3 size: 14 residues. Germline V lookup: CDR1 SGHTA, CDR2 FQGNSA. Here the CDR3 DNA reads TGTGCCAGCAGCCCAGACAGGTATACAAATGAGCAGTTCTTC. It encodes CASSPDRYTNEQFF.

The J gene is TRBJ2-1, the V gene TRBV28, with D possibly matching TRBD2 (7 bases). This CDR3 is built from 18 residues. V gave up 4 bases and J gave up 2 bases, with 21 bases separating them. Germline loops: CDR1 MDHEN, CDR2 SYDVKM. CDR3 nucleotide sequence: TGTGCCAGCAGTTCCTACCGGGGGGCCGCTTCCACCTACAATGAGCAGTTCTTC. This codes for CASSSYRGAASTYNEQFF.

In DNA, the CDR3 is TGTGCCAGCAGCGGTCGGGACAGGTTATCCTACGAGCAGTACTTC. This codes for CASSGRDRLSYEQYF. The rearrangement joins TRBV6-5 to TRBJ2-7; 8 nucleotides match TRBD1. The V gene end was trimmed by 6 bases and the J gene end by 1 base; junction bases not matched to a gene: 8. This CDR3 is built from 15 residues. Germline CDR1 MNHEY, CDR2 SVGAGI.

The chain uses TRBV6-4 and TRBJ2-3; D possibly corresponds to TRBD2 (6 bases). Germline CDR1 and CDR2: MRHNA and SNTAGT. The CDR3 runs to 13 residues. The V and J ends lost 5 bases and 0 bases respectively, with 6 bases between them. The CDR3 bases are TGTGCCAGCAGTAGCGGGAGCACAGATACGCAGTATTTT. Its protein is CASSSGSTDTQYF.

The genes are TRBV7-3 and TRBJ2-4; 10 bases align to TRBD2. Germline V gives CDR1 SGHTA, CDR2 FQGTGA. V lost 6 bases to trimming and J lost 2 bases; unmatched junction nucleotides: 7. The CDR3 has 16 amino acids. This CDR3 is CASRLAGGNTKNIQYF. CDR3 DNA sequence: TGTGCCAGCAGGTTAGCGGGAGGCAACACCAAAAACATTCAGTACTTC.

The chain is built from TRBV9 and TRBJ2-7, with D tentatively TRBD1 (5 bases). CDR3 size: 14 residues. Germline loops: CDR1 SGDLS, CDR2 YYNGEE. The ends were cut back, 2 bases at V and 2 bases at J, with 11 bases in the middle. CDR3 DNA: TGTGCCAGCAGCGTCGACTGGGGCACCTACGAGCAGTACTTC. It is translated as CASSVDWGTYEQYF.